One and the same sample provided the 14 T cell receptor beta chains below, sequenced in a study of CD8+CD57+ T cells in acquired aplastic anemia. Profiles of TCR beta VDJ and CDR3 were generated from a genomic DNA template. TCRdb fed the reads into MiXCR, producing one record per CDR3 protein. The table shows approximately 180,000 distinct CDR3 sequences, with 47% occurring only once. Those patients picked for sequencing had displayed CD8+CD57+ cell expansion on flow cytometry. Sequencing used sorted CD4+, CD8+, or CD8+CD57+ T cells (not recorded which) from PBMCs. The origin of the receptors is a human donor with aplastic anemia.

There are many counts of this clonotype. This chain links TRBV5-1 with TRBJ1-1; D perhaps matches TRBD1 (5 bases). With 3 bases removed from V and 0 bases from J, the gap between germline ends came to 12 bases. The germline gives CDR1 SGHRS, CDR2 YFSETQ. The CDR3 sequence is 15 residues long. The CDR3 region has the DNA TGCGCCAGCAGCTACGAGGGGAGATTGAACACTGAAGCTTTCTTT. Translation: CASSYEGRLNTEAFF.

The table lists this clonotype with many counts. The chain uses TRBV20-1 and TRBJ2-1; 11 bases agree with TRBD2. The ends lost 3 bases at V and 2 bases at J; junction bases unmatched: 3. Looked up from germline, CDR1 is DFQATT and CDR2 is SNEGSKA (reference sequence). The CDR3 runs 15 residues. The CDR3 here is CSARPTSGAYNEQFF. DNA of the CDR3: TGCAGTGCTAGGCCGACTAGCGGGGCCTACAATGAGCAGTTCTTC.

This clonotype has more than one count but fewer than ten. The V and J genes are TRBV11-2 and TRBJ2-1; 8 bases agree with TRBD2. CDR3 length: 17 amino acids. The germline V gene has CDR1 SGHAT and CDR2 FQNNGV. V trimming: 1 base; J trimming: 2 bases; junction bases outside the gene matches: 7. CDR3: CASSLVLGGGPYNEQFF. The CDR3 DNA sequence: TGTGCCAGCAGCTTAGTCCTTGGCGGGGGGCCCTACAATGAGCAGTTCTTC.

This clonotype has just a few counts. The chain combines TRBV20-1 with TRBJ1-2; D not certain. Germline CDR1 and CDR2: DFQATT and SNEGSKA (reference sequence). Deletions cut 0 bases from V and 8 bases from J, with 16 bases between. This CDR3 has 14 amino acids. CDR3 coding DNA: TGCAGTGCTAGAGAAGTCCGGGCTGCCCAGGGCTACACCTTC. Translation: CSAREVRAAQGYTF.

Note on this clonotype: The CDR3 end shows no conserved phenylalanine or tryptophan, and so a read error is likely. The V and J genes are TRBV2 and TRBJ2-6; no firm D call. The CDR3 runs 12 residues. The germline V and J ends were trimmed by 8 bases and 0 bases, with 2 bases remaining between them. Germline V gene data show CDR1 as SNHLY and CDR2 as FYNNEI. The CDR3, as DNA: TGTGCCAGCGGCTCTGGGGCCAACGTCCTGACTCTC. It yields the protein CASGSGANVLTL.

This clonotype was picked up many times. The chain couples TRBV20-1 to TRBJ2-7; D might be TRBD1 (7 bases). The CDR3 runs 16 residues. V was pared by 2 bases and J by 0 bases, with 17 bases between. In germline, CDR1 is DFQATT, CDR2 SNEGSKA (reference sequence). The CDR3 here is CSARRSRGASSYEQYF. CDR3 nucleotides: TGCAGTGCTAGACGAAGCAGGGGGGCCAGCTCCTACGAGCAGTACTTC.

The gene calls are TRBV19 and TRBJ2-7; possibly TRBD1 or TRBD2 for D (5 bases each). CDR1 and CDR2 (germline): LNHDA, SQIVND (reference sequence). V lost 6 bases and J 5 bases, leaving 14 bases between the germline ends. The CDR3 totals 13 residues. CDR3 sequence reads: CASSAGAPHEQYF. CDR3 sequence (DNA): TGTGCCAGTAGCGCCGGGGCCCCCCACGAGCAGTACTTC.

This rearrangement joins TRBV5-1 to TRBJ2-7; 13 bases map to TRBD2. Germline V gives CDR1 SGHRS, CDR2 YFSETQ. The CDR3 extends over 15 amino acids. V trimming: 4 bases; J trimming: 1 base; junction bases outside the gene matches: 2. The CDR3 nucleotides read TGCGCCAGCAGCACACTAGCGGGGGGGTCCTACGAGCAGTACTTC. This translates into CASSTLAGGSYEQYF.

A note on this clonotype: The CDR3 does not close with the conserved phenylalanine or tryptophan, likely indicating a read error. The chain employs TRBV20-1 and TRBJ2-1; D tentatively reads TRBD1 or TRBD2 (5 bases each). V gave up 1 base and J gave up 7 bases, with 11 bases separating them. The CDR3 has 13 amino acids. Germline-derived CDR1 and CDR2 are DFQATT and SNEGSKA (reference sequence). DNA for the CDR3: TGCAGTGCTAGAGCCGGGACCTTAAATGAGCAGTTCTCC. As protein: CSARAGTLNEQFS.

This clonotype was counted many times. This chain links TRBV14 with TRBJ1-1, with D unclear. The CDR3 is 10 amino acids. V gave up 5 bases and J gave up 11 bases, with 9 bases separating them. Per germline, CDR1 SGHDN and CDR2 FVKESK. CDR3 DNA sequence: TGTGCCAGCAGCAGGGTGGAGGCTTTCTTT. Its protein is CASSRVEAFF.

This clonotype was counted only a few times. V is TRBV6-5 and J is TRBJ1-2; no definite D call. Germline assignment: CDR1 MNHEY and CDR2 SVGAGI. V gave up 0 bases and J gave up 4 bases, with 15 bases separating them. The CDR3 covers 16 residues. The CDR3 spells CASSYSGVPRSYGYTF. CDR3 in DNA: TGTGCCAGCAGTTACTCAGGAGTCCCACGCAGCTATGGCTACACCTTC.

The chain uses TRBV20-1 and TRBJ2-3; D is uncertain. Per the germline V gene, CDR1 is DFQATT and CDR2 is SNEGSKA (reference sequence). There are 15 residues in the CDR3. Trimming cost V 2 bases and J 0 bases, with 12 bases left between them. CDR3 loop: CSARTWPASTDTQYF. In nucleotides, the CDR3 is TGCAGTGCTAGAACGTGGCCGGCAAGCACAGATACGCAGTATTTT.

The gene calls are TRBV2 and TRBJ1-5, with TRBD1 identical over 7 bases. The germline CDR1 and CDR2 sequences are SNHLY and FYNNEI. Unmatched junction bases numbered 5, after V lost 4 bases and J lost 5 bases. This CDR3 is built from 14 residues. CDR3 in amino acids: CASSVRQGDQPQHF. Here the CDR3 DNA reads TGTGCCAGCAGTGTCAGACAGGGTGATCAGCCCCAGCATTTT. Complete variable domain (other parts from reference TRBV2 and TRBJ1-5): EPEVTQTPSHQVTQMGQEVILRCVPISNHLYFYWYRQILGQKVEFLVSFYNNEISEKSEIFDDQFSVERPDGSNFTLKIRSTKLEDSAMYFCASSVRQGDQPQHFGDGTRLSIL.

This clonotype has just one count. V gene TRBV13 combines with J gene TRBJ1-1; possible D gene TRBD1, 5 bases. This CDR3 has 16 amino acids. Germline V lookup: CDR1 PRHDT, CDR2 FYEKMQ (reference sequence). The V end was cut by 4 bases, the J end by 6 bases, with 21 bases between. The CDR3 DNA reads TGTGCCAGCAGCTCCAACCTCAGGGACCCGGACCCTGAAGCTTTCTTT. This translates into CASSSNLRDPDPEAFF. Variable domain in full (rest from reference TRBV13 and TRBJ1-1): AAGVIQSPRHLIKEKRETATLKCYPIPRHDTVYWYQQGPGQDPQFLISFYEKMQSDKGSIPDRFSAQQFSDYHSELNMSSLELGDSALYFCASSSNLRDPDPEAFFGQGTRLTVV.